This is a list of T cell receptor beta chains from one sample in a study of T cell repertoires in chronic hepatitis B. TCRdb keeps only in-frame clones here, not all; method: immunoSEQ multiplex PCR. Its clone listing holds 16 clones. Sequenced input: HBV core (core169) epitope-specific CD8+ T cells from PBMCs. These receptors were collected from a human donor with chronic hepatitis B virus infection. CDR3s include the opening cysteine and the closing phenylalanine or tryptophan. D genes are given only for firm matches. Size values are once, few and many counts, or a class for expanded clones, and some rows have none.

>.|TRBV6-1|TRBJ1-1|few
CASQAFEAFF
TGTGCCAGCCAGGCCTTTGAGGCTTTCTTT
>.|TRBV7-8|TRBJ2-1|few
CASSLELGGLNNEQFF
TGTGCCAGCAGCTTAGAATTAGGAGGACTGAACAATGAGCAGTTCTTC
>.|TRBV6-1|TRBJ1-2|.
CASSMRKTYGYTF
TGTGCCAGCAGTATGCGAAAGACCTATGGCTACACCTTC
>.|TRBV15|TRBJ1-4|.
CATSRGPFREKLFF
TGTGCCACCAGCAGAGGACCTTTTCGGGAAAAACTGTTTTTT
>.|TRBV30|TRBJ1-1|hyperexpanded
CAWIRETEAFF
TGTGCCTGGATCAGGGAGACTGAAGCTTTCTTT
>TRBD2|TRBV4-1|TRBJ2-2|few
CATRSGGNTGELFF
TGCGCCACTAGGAGCGGGGGAAACACCGGGGAGCTGTTTTTT